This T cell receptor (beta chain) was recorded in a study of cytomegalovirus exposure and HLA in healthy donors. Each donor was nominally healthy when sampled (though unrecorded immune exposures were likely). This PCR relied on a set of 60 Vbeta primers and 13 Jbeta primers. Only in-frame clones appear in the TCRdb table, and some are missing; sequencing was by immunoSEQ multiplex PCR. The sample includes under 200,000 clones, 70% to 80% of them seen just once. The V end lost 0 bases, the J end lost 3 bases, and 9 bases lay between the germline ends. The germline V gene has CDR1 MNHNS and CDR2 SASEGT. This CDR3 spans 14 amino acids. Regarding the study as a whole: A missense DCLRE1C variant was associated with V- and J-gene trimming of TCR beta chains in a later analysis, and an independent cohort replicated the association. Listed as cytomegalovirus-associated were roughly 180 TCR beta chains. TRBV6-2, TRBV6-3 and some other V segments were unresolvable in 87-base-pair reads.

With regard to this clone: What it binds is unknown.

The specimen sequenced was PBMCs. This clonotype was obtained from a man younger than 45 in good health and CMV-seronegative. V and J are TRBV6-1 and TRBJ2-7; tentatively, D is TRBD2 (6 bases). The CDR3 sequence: CASSEAGGDYEQYF. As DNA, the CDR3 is TGTGCCAGCAGTGAAGCAGGCGGGGACTACGAGCAGTACTTC.